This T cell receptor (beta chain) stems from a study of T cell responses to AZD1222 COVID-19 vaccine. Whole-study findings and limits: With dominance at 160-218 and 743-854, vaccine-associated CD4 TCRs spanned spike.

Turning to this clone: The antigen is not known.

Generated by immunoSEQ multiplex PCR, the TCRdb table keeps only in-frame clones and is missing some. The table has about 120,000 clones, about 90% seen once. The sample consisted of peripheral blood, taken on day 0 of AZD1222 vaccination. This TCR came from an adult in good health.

CDR3 nucleotides: TGTGCCTCCGGCAAGGTCAACCCCTACAATGAGCAGTTCTTC. This gives the protein CASGKVNPYNEQFF. The chain has TRBV2 and TRBJ2-1; no clear D. The CDR3 runs 14 residues. The germline V gene encodes CDR1 SNHLY and CDR2 FYNNEI. V lost 11 bases and J 2 bases, leaving 16 bases between the germline ends.